This T cell receptor (beta chain) was captured in a study of blood T cell repertoires in COVID-19 (dated by TCRdb to 2020 to 2021). Regarding the study in general: Collaborator samples came from the United States, Italy and Spain and covered acute and convalescent phases of COVID-19. The sample metadata nearly always contained a de-identified subject ID, COVID-19 status, age in years and sex. Where available, HLA class I and class II types were taken from metadata supplied by the sample provider and were not determined by assay-based typing. Samples came from the ongoing ImmuneRACE study (first 160 participants) plus 1,254 subjects from 6 global collaborators. Subjects who had been exposed to COVID-19, were actively infected with it, or had recovered from it provided the deeply sampled blood TCRbeta repertoires that made up the dataset. A freely available public database, intended as a resource for researchers studying the immune response to SARS-CoV-2, is where the repertoires were released. The material from the prospective study consisted of cDNA or gDNA derived from T cells, B-cell-depleted T cells, or PBMCs.

The immunoSEQ Assay, a bias-controlled multiplex PCR, was used to amplify TCRbeta CDR3 regions from genomic DNA. The study's processing was this. The number of nucleated cells in each sample was estimated from the amplification of reference gene primers within the assay. Sequence reads were collapsed and filtered to measure the absolute abundance of every unique TCRbeta CDR3 rearrangement. For each sample, productive Simpson clonality was calculated as the square root of Simpson's diversity index across productive rearrangements. Drawn from immuneACCESS, this table holds only the in-frame rearrangements with V and J called that TCRdb kept. Clones are partly lost; checked studies trace under half to an unresolved V gene and leave the rest unexplained. The V and J calls and clone size were taken over from that table, and D and trimming were inferred from the DNA. The sample table shows about 120,000 clones, and less than 90% are seen once. The ten largest clones take up under 13% of the sample.

Whole blood was collected in K2EDTA tubes by collaborating institutions according to the institutions' own protocols. For TCRbeta analysis, collaborator samples were shipped as frozen whole blood, as isolated PBMCs, or as DNA extracted from either sample type. As to this clone: Its antigen is unknown. Base qualities are missing; no much larger clone stands one base away.

Results and caveats for the whole study, not just this receptor: The amount of clinical and demographic metadata varied by source and participant and was provided uncurated.

The sample taken for sequencing was peripheral blood. This clonotype was sampled from a man older than 75 with acute or convalescent COVID-19.

Read as DNA, the sequence is TGTGCCAGCAGCTTGACAGGGGATGATTCACCCCTCCACTTT. Its protein is CASSLTGDDSPLHF. The chain couples TRBV4-2 to TRBJ1-6; 8 central nucleotides agree with TRBD1. V is pruned by 5 bases and J by 8 bases, leaving 5 bases of the junction without a gene match. The CDR3 runs 14 residues from the cysteine to the phenylalanine. The retained sequence is limited to the CDR3, 42 bases, with the frame set at the first base. Via the germline V gene, CDR1 is LGHNA and CDR2 YNFKEQ.